Each of the 32 T cell receptor beta chains below was sequenced from the same sample in a study of T cells expressing NK-cell markers. TCRdb derives one entry per CDR3 protein from the 5' RACE reads, leaving out DNA. This table lists some 280,000 distinct CDR3 sequences. Sequencing used blood T cells: a sorted CD56 or NKG2C T cell subset, CD4+ or CD8+ T cells, or bulk PBMC T cells (not recorded which). The receptors were gathered from a man between 18 and 29 years old in good health.

V is TRBV6-5 and J is TRBJ1-4; TCRdb designates TRBD1, a call that cannot be tested without DNA. This CDR3 is built from 17 residues. Germline V lookup: CDR1 MNHEY, CDR2 SVGAGI. CDR3: CASRRHTGSATNEKLFF.

The chain couples TRBV27 to TRBJ1-2; absent DNA, TCRdb's TRBD1 call cannot be checked. The CDR3 contains 14 residues. Germline V gene data show CDR1 as MNHEY and CDR2 as SMNVEV (reference sequence). This CDR3 is CASTSIPVTGGLTF.

This chain links TRBV28 with TRBJ2-6. The CDR3 spans 15 residues. Germline V lookup: CDR1 MDHEN, CDR2 SYDVKM. This CDR3 is CASRPGSSGANVLTF.

The rearrangement joins TRBV11-2 to TRBJ2-1. CDR1 and CDR2 from the germline V gene are SGHAT and FQNNGV. The CDR3 sequence is 11 residues long. CDR3 residues: CASGHYNEQFF.

V usage is TRBV29-1 and J usage is TRBJ1-5; without DNA, the TCRdb call of TRBD1 cannot be checked. The CDR3 has 17 amino acids. Per the germline V gene, CDR1 is SQVTM and CDR2 is ANQGSEA. CDR3: CSAEGDRGPYSNQPQHF.

This chain connects TRBV29-1 to TRBJ2-5; the TCRdb call, TRBD1, lacks DNA for checking. There are 15 residues in the CDR3. Germline V gene data show CDR1 as SQVTM and CDR2 as ANQGSEA. The CDR3 loop is CSVAPDRGRLETQYF. The full variable domain, with the rest looked up from reference TRBV29-1 and TRBJ2-5, is SAVISQKPSRDICQRGTSLTIQCQVDSQVTMMFWYRQQPGQSLTLIATANQGSEATYESGFVIDKFPISRPNLTFSTLTVSNMSPEDSSIYLCSVAPDRGRLETQYFGPGTRLLVL.

The V and J genes are TRBV12-3 or TRBV12-4 and TRBJ2-3. CDR3 length: 14 residues. The CDR3 region is CASRLSRVSDTQYF.

This sequence joins TRBV29-1 and TRBJ2-2. Germline V CDR1 and CDR2: SQVTM, ANQGSEA. The length of the CDR3 is 14 residues. The chain's CDR3 is CSVALLKNTGELFF.

This chain joins TRBV11-3 and TRBJ2-5. The CDR3 runs 13 residues. Germline V gene lookup returns CDR1 SGHNT and CDR2 YENEEA. The CDR3 is CASSLEGKETQYF.

The chain employs TRBV7-2 and TRBJ1-4; no DNA is available, so the TRBD1 call from TCRdb remains unchecked. Germline V gene lookup returns CDR1 SGHTA and CDR2 FQGNSA. CDR3 length: 14 residues. The CDR3 reads CASSADRVNEKLFF.

The chain employs TRBV15 and TRBJ2-5; the D call from TCRdb, TRBD2, cannot be confirmed without DNA. Germline V lookup: CDR1 LNHNV, CDR2 YYDKDF (reference sequence). The CDR3 extends over 14 amino acids. The CDR3: CATSGRGGMETQYF. Variable domain in full (rest from reference TRBV15 and TRBJ2-5): DAMVIQNPRYQVTQFGKPVTLSCSQTLNHNVMYWYQQKSSQAPKLLFHYYDKDFNNEADTPDNFQSRRPNTSFCFLDIRSPGLGDTAMYLCATSGRGGMETQYFGPGTRLLVL.

The chain carries TRBV12-3 or TRBV12-4 and TRBJ2-1; TCRdb names TRBD1, which stays unverified in the absence of DNA. The CDR3 is made up of 15 amino acids. CDR3 region: CASRHPGQRYNEQFF.

The chain uses TRBV9 and TRBJ2-1; TCRdb calls TRBD1, which cannot be checked without DNA. CDR3 length: 16 residues. Germline CDR1 and CDR2: SGDLS and YYNGEE. The chain's CDR3 is CASSGTRVGVGSEQFF.

This chain joins TRBV12-3 or TRBV12-4 and TRBJ2-1; TCRdb calls TRBD2, which cannot be checked without DNA. This CDR3 is 15 amino acids long. This CDR3 reads CASSLVGSRDNEQFF.

This sequence joins TRBV6-1 and TRBJ2-3; TCRdb's D call, TRBD1, is unchecked because there is no DNA. Germline values: CDR1 MNHNS, CDR2 SASEGT. The CDR3 is 14 residues long. The CDR3 region is CASRRGTDSDTQYF.

This chain connects TRBV19 to TRBJ2-1; TCRdb indicates TRBD1, and absent DNA this call remains unverified. This CDR3 has 13 amino acids. The germline gives CDR1 LNHDA, CDR2 SQIVND (reference sequence). This chain's CDR3 is CASSTFDRTEQFF. Complete variable domain (other parts from reference TRBV19 and TRBJ2-1): DGGITQSPKYLFRKEGQNVTLSCEQNLNHDAMYWYRQDPGQGLRLIYYSQIVNDFQKGDIAEGYSVSREKKESFPLTVTSAQKNPTAFYLCASSTFDRTEQFFGPGTRLTVL.

This chain links TRBV20-1 with TRBJ2-3; TCRdb reports TRBD2, a call that lacks DNA to check it against. Germline V CDR1 and CDR2: DFQATT, SNEGSKA (reference sequence). This CDR3 is built from 15 residues. CDR3 region: CSARNSGITTDTQYF.

The chain has TRBV12-3 or TRBV12-4 and TRBJ2-1; TCRdb picks TRBD2, but there is no DNA to check that call. This CDR3 region has 16 residues. This CDR3 is CASSYAPSGRASEQFF.

This sequence joins TRBV7-1 and TRBJ2-3; TCRdb's assignment of TRBD2 cannot be checked, as there is no DNA. TRBV7-1 is an ORF, with its function uncertain. The CDR3 sequence is 20 residues long. The CDR3 protein is CASNSRGTGTSGRLRDTQYF.

This chain uses TRBV20-1 with TRBJ2-7; without DNA, the TCRdb call of TRBD2 cannot be checked. CDR1 DFQATT and CDR2 SNEGSKA come from the germline V gene (reference sequence). The CDR3 has 15 residues. CDR3 residues: CSATERGLRSYEQYF.

The chain is built from TRBV2 and TRBJ2-7; TCRdb indicates TRBD2, and absent DNA this call remains unverified. The V gene's germline CDR1 is SNHLY and CDR2 FYNNEI. The CDR3 has 13 amino acids. CDR3 amino acids: CASSWGGTYEQYF.

V usage is TRBV20-1 and J usage is TRBJ2-5; TCRdb's D gene call, TRBD1, goes unchecked for lack of DNA. Germline assignment: CDR1 DFQATT and CDR2 SNEGSKA (reference sequence). There are 15 residues in the CDR3. CDR3 in amino acids: CSAVPGQGAPETQYF.

V gene TRBV5-1 combines with J gene TRBJ2-1. The CDR3 has 11 amino acids. Germline CDR1 SGHRS, CDR2 YFSETQ. The CDR3 loop is CASSGAHEQFF.

V is TRBV5-1 and J is TRBJ2-2. This CDR3 has 15 amino acids. Germline V gives CDR1 SGHRS, CDR2 YFSETQ. CDR3: CASSLVLTNGGELFF.

The chain recombines TRBV21-1 with TRBJ2-2; no DNA is available, so the TRBD1 call from TCRdb remains unchecked. TRBV21-1 is a pseudogene segment. This CDR3 is 18 amino acids long. The CDR3 reads CASSNSLGPSENTGELFF.

The chain employs TRBV24-1 and TRBJ2-3. The CDR3 spans 13 residues. Germline CDR1 KGHDR, CDR2 SFDVKD. The CDR3: CATSAHPKDTQYF.

The chain carries TRBV5-1 and TRBJ2-3; absent DNA, TCRdb's TRBD1 call cannot be checked. The CDR3 sequence is 14 residues long. Per the germline V gene, CDR1 is SGHRS and CDR2 is YFSETQ. CDR3 loop: CASLEGQGLDTQYF.

This sequence joins TRBV6-5 and TRBJ2-7; TCRdb outputs TRBD1, but without DNA this stays unchecked. This CDR3 has 15 residues. The germline V gene has CDR1 MNHEY and CDR2 SVGAGI. The CDR3 reads CASSYRTGQPYEQYF.

CDR3: CASSTGLQGTQYF. The V gene is TRBV7-6, the J gene TRBJ2-5; the D gene TCRdb calls, TRBD2, cannot be checked with no DNA. This CDR3 has 13 residues. CDR1 SGHVS and CDR2 FNYEAQ come from the germline V gene.

The chain employs TRBV6-5 and TRBJ1-3. The CDR3 sequence is 16 residues long. CDR1 MNHEY and CDR2 SVGAGI come from the germline V gene. CDR3 protein: CASSYGVSDSGNTIYF.

This chain joins TRBV15 and TRBJ2-7. Germline assignment: CDR1 LNHNV and CDR2 YYDKDF (reference sequence). The CDR3 totals 15 residues. CDR3 in amino acids: CATSRDDGIISEQYF.

This chain uses TRBV29-1 with TRBJ2-3; the D call from TCRdb, TRBD2, cannot be confirmed without DNA. CDR1 and CDR2 from the germline V gene are SQVTM and ANQGSEA. The length of the CDR3 is 12 residues. The CDR3 is CSAPSGADTQYF.